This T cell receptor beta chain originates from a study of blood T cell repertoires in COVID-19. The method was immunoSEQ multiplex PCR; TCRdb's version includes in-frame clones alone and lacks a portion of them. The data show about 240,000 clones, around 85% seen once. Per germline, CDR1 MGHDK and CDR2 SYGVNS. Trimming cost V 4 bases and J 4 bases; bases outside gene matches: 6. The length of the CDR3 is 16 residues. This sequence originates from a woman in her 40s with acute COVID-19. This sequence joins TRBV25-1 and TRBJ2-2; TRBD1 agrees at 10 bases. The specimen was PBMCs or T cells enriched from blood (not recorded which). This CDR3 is CASSGEGQGRTGELFF. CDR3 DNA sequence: TGTGCCAGCAGTGGGGAGGGACAGGGGCGCACCGGGGAGCTGTTTTTT.